What follows are 17 T cell receptor beta chains derived from one specimen sequenced in a study of T cells in Graves' hyperthyroidism and ophthalmopathy. RNA transcripts served as the template for amplifying TCR beta CDR3 regions. TCR CDR3 regions were first amplified by RT-PCR with HTBI primers. TCRdb re-derived calls from the multiplex PCR reads in MiXCR, one entry per CDR3 protein. This sample has around 400,000 distinct CDR3 sequences, with approximately 16% found just once. Specimen: blood. The receptors were gathered from a woman aged 60 to 75 with Graves' ophthalmopathy.

The chain recombines TRBV28 with TRBJ2-7, with 13 nucleotides matching TRBD2. The CDR3 consists of 18 residues. The V segment lost 6 bases and the J segment 6 bases; nucleotides outside the gene matches: 17. Germline V gives CDR1 MDHEN, CDR2 SYDVKM. This chain's CDR3 is CASRRTSGRRAGMVEQYF. The CDR3 DNA reads as TGTGCCAGCAGAAGGACTAGCGGGAGACGCGCCGGCATGGTCGAGCAGTACTTC.

This chain links TRBV27 with TRBJ2-7, with 13 bases aligning to TRBD2. The CDR3 length is 16 residues. The germline gives CDR1 MNHEY, CDR2 SMNVEV (reference sequence). The CDR3 region has the DNA TGTGAAGAACCGGGACTAGCGGGGACAAACCCTACGAAGCAGTACTTC. This translates into CEEPGLAGTNPTKQYF.

Worth noting for this clonotype: This likely comes from a read error, as the CDR3 has no conserved phenylalanine or tryptophan at its end. The V and J genes are TRBV6-1 and TRBJ2-3; the D gene is possibly TRBD2 (6 bases). CDR3 length equals 14 residues. V shed 5 bases and J shed 3 bases, with 12 bases lying between them. The germline V gene has CDR1 MNHNS and CDR2 SASEGT. CDR3: CASSRERGTDTQYL. The CDR3 DNA follows: TGTGCCAGCAGTCGGGAGAGAGGGACAGATACGCAGTATCTT.

Ten or more counts support this clonotype. The gene calls are TRBV5-1 and TRBJ2-7, with a possible D match to TRBD1 (5 bases). The V gene lost 0 bases and the J gene lost 5 bases, with 9 bases spanning the gap. In germline, CDR1 is SGHRS, CDR2 YFSETQ. The CDR3 is 13 residues long. The CDR3 is CASSLDSTDEQYF. The CDR3 DNA reads TGCGCCAGCAGCTTGGATTCGACAGACGAGCAGTACTTC.

This clonotype has a handful of counts. The V and J genes are TRBV4-1 and TRBJ2-5, with D possibly TRBD1 on 5 matching bases. There are 14 residues in the CDR3. Germline CDR1 and CDR2: MGHRA and YSYEKL. Between the trimmed V and J ends, which lost 1 base and 0 bases, there was a span of 6 bases. This CDR3 is CASSQGQYQETQYF. Here the CDR3 DNA reads TGCGCCAGCAGCCAAGGACAGTACCAAGAGACCCAGTACTTC.

This chain uses TRBV20-1 with TRBJ2-2; 8 bases line up with TRBD1. The ends lost 3 bases at V and 4 bases at J; junction bases unmatched: 10. The CDR3 runs 16 residues. Per germline, CDR1 DFQATT and CDR2 SNEGSKA (reference sequence). The CDR3 loop is CSASATGGEGTGELFF. The CDR3 DNA reads as TGCAGTGCTAGTGCTACAGGGGGAGAAGGCACCGGGGAGCTGTTTTTT.

The chain carries TRBV24-1 and TRBJ2-2; 7 bases are shared with TRBD1. Germline V gene data show CDR1 as KGHDR and CDR2 as SFDVKD. The junction had 6 bases not matched to a gene; V was cut back by 2 bases and J by 1 base. The CDR3 has 17 amino acids. CDR3 DNA: TGTGCCACCAGTGATTCCCGACAGGGTGTGAACACCGGGGAGCTGTTTTTT. Encoded protein: CATSDSRQGVNTGELFF.

This clonotype was detected ten times or more. This rearrangement joins TRBV24-1 to TRBJ2-7; D perhaps matches TRBD2 (6 bases). CDR1 and CDR2 (germline): KGHDR, SFDVKD. This CDR3 has 14 amino acids. V was pared by 4 bases and J by 2 bases, with 11 bases between. The CDR3: CATSESASAYEQYF. CDR3 sequence (DNA): TGTGCCACCAGTGAATCGGCTAGCGCCTACGAGCAGTACTTC.

The table lists this clonotype with many counts. This sequence joins TRBV11-2 and TRBJ2-7, with D unclear. This CDR3 spans 12 amino acids. The V and J ends lost 5 bases and 0 bases respectively, with 5 bases between them. The germline V gene encodes CDR1 SGHAT and CDR2 FQNNGV. The CDR3, as DNA: TGTGCCAGCAGCGTAAGCTCCTACGAGCAGTACTTC. This gives the protein CASSVSSYEQYF.

Many counts were recorded for this clonotype. The chain has TRBV18 and TRBJ2-1; 8 nucleotides line up with TRBD1. CDR3 size: 16 residues. CDR1 and CDR2 (germline): KGHSH, LQKENI. After removal of 2 bases from V and 4 bases from J, the junction contained 7 bases not matched to a gene. The CDR3 coding sequence is TGTGCCAGCTCACCATCGGGGACAGGACGATACAATGAGCAGTTCTTC. Encoded protein: CASSPSGTGRYNEQFF.

This clonotype was observed at least ten times. The CDR3 reads CASSFSSGTQYF. DNA for the CDR3: TGTGCCAGCAGTTTTTCCTCGGGGACCCAGTACTTC. The chain is built from TRBV12-3 or TRBV12-4 and TRBJ2-5; D ambiguous. This CDR3 comprises 12 residues. Trimming removed 3 bases from V and 7 bases from J, with 9 bases in between.

In DNA, the CDR3 is TGCAGTGCCATGCAGGGGGATCAGCCCCAGCATTTT. It yields the protein CSAMQGDQPQHF. V gene TRBV20-1 combines with J gene TRBJ1-5; 7 bases agree with TRBD1. The CDR3 is 12 residues long. CDR1 is DFQATT, CDR2 SNEGSKA, per germline (reference sequence). The V segment lost 6 bases and the J segment 5 bases; nucleotides outside the gene matches: 4.

This clonotype was picked up one time. A much larger clone is a single base away; this may be a read error. This rearrangement joins TRBV7-2 to TRBJ2-5; D is unclear. CDR1 is SGHTA, CDR2 FQGNSA, per germline. The CDR3 runs to 14 residues. The CDR3 region has the DNA TGTGCCAGCAGCTTAGAGGTATCGCAAGAGATCCAGTACTTC. It specifies CASSLEVSQEIQYF.

This chain joins TRBV6-1 and TRBJ2-5; the D gene is possibly TRBD1 (6 bases). Germline assignment: CDR1 MNHNS and CDR2 SASEGT. The V gene lost 6 bases and the J gene lost 5 bases, with 7 bases spanning the gap. The CDR3 sequence is 11 residues long. CDR3 residues: CASRRGETQYF. The CDR3 bases are TGTGCCAGCAGGAGGGGGGAGACCCAGTACTTC.

This clonotype was found many times. This chain connects TRBV20-1 to TRBJ2-3; D might be TRBD1 (5 bases). V dropped 1 base and J dropped 6 bases, with 17 bases sitting between them. The CDR3 has 15 amino acids. CDR1 is DFQATT, CDR2 SNEGSKA, per germline (reference sequence). CDR3 loop: CSARVPDKSLDTQYF. The CDR3 nucleotides read TGCAGTGCTAGAGTCCCGGACAAATCCTTGGATACGCAGTATTTT.

In the case of this clonotype: The junction does not match germline at one end; this may be a read error. The chain links TRBV7-9 to TRBJ2-7; TRBD2 agrees at 7 bases. Germline CDR1 reads SEHNR; CDR2 reads FQNEAQ (reference sequence). The CDR3 has 14 residues. The CDR3 spells CAGSPAGPFPEQYF. In DNA, the CDR3 is TGTGCCGGCAGTCCAGCGGGACCCTTTCCAGAGCAGTACTTC. Supplemented by reference TRBV7-9 and TRBJ2-7, the full variable domain reads DTGVSQNPRHKITKRGQNVTFRCDPISEHNRLYWYRQTLGQGPEFLTYFQNEAQLEKSRLLSDRFSAERPKGSFSTLEIQRTEQGDSAMYLCAGSPAGPFPEQYFGPGTRLTVT.

This clonotype was observed at least ten times. This rearrangement joins TRBV12-5 to TRBJ2-1; D unclear. CDR1 LGHNT and CDR2 FRNRAP come from the germline V gene. V gave up 1 base and J gave up 9 bases, with 13 bases separating them. CDR3 length: 14 residues. The DNA for the CDR3 is TGTGCTAGTGGTTTGGGTCTAGAAGTGGGTGAGCAGTTCTTC. Its translation is CASGLGLEVGEQFF.